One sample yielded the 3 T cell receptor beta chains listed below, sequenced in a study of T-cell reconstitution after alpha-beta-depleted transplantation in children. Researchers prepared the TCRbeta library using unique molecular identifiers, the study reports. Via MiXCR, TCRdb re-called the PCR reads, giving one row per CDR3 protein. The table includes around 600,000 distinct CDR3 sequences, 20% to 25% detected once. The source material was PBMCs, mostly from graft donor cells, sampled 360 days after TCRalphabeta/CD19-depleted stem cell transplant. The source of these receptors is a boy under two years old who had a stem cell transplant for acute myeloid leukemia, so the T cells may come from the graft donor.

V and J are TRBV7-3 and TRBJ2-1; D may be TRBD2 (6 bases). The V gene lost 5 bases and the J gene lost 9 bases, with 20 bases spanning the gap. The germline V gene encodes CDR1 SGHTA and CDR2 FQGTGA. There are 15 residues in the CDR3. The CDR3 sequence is CASSAGERAYREQFF. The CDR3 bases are TGTGCCAGCAGCGCCGGGGAGCGGGCCTACCGTGAGCAGTTCTTC.

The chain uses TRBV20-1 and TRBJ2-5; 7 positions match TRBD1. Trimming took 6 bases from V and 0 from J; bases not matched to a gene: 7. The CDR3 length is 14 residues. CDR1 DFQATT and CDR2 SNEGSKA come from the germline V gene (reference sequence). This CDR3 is CSATRGQYQETQYF. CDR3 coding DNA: TGCAGTGCGACCAGGGGACAGTACCAAGAGACCCAGTACTTC.

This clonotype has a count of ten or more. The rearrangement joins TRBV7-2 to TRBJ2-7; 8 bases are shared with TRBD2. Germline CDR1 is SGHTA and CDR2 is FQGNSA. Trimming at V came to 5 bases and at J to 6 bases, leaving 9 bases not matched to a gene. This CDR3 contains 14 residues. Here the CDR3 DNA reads TGTGCCAGCAGCGATCCCGGGACTAGTGGCGAGCAGTACTTC. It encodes CASSDPGTSGEQYF.